This TCR beta chain came from a study of T cell responses to AZD1222 COVID-19 vaccine. Study summary: Second-dose recipients at about 4 or about 12 weeks were treated as one pooled group. General study findings and limits: Two doses of AZD1222 preceded a rise in Spike-specific TCR breadth and depth. Along spike, vaccine-associated CD4 TCRs were found throughout, with dominance at 160-218 and 743-854. Reportedly, nearly half of unique spike TCRs recognized epitopes outside B.1.351/B.1.1.7 mutations.

Only in-frame clones appear in the TCRdb table, and some are missing; sequencing was by immunoSEQ multiplex PCR. The sample carries around 79,000 clones, around 88% recorded once. V was pared by 6 bases and J by 1 base, with 0 bases of the junction left unmatched. Germline V gene sequence: CDR1 SNHLY, CDR2 FYNNEI. The CDR3 has 14 amino acids. This clone has a single count. Its antigen is still unknown. The rearrangement uses TRBV2 and TRBJ2-2; TRBD1 aligns across 9 bases. The sample here was peripheral blood, taken on day 0 of AZD1222 vaccination. This receptor was taken from an adult in good health. CDR3 nucleotides: TGTGCCAGCAGGACAGGGGGGAACACCGGGGAGCTGTTTTTT. It encodes CASRTGGNTGELFF.